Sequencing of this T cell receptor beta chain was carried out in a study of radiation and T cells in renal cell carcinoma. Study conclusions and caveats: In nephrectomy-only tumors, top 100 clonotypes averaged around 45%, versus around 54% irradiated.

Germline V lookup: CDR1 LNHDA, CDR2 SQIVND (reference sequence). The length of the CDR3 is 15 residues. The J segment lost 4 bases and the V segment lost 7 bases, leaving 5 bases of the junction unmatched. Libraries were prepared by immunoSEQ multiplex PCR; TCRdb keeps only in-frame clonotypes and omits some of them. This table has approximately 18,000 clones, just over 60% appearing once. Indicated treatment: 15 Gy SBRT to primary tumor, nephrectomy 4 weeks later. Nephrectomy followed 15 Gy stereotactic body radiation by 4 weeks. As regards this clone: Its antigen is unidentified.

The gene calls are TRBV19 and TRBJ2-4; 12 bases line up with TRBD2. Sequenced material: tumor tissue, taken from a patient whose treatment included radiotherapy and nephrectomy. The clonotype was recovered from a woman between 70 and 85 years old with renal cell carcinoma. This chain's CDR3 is CASNPLAGGKNIQYF. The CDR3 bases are TGTGCCAGTAACCCACTAGCGGGGGGTAAAAACATTCAGTACTTC.